The 21 T cell receptor beta chains presented below share a single source sample, sequenced in a study of shared clonotypes between healthy human individuals. Measured with immunoSEQ multiplex PCR; TCRdb has only the in-frame clones, and not every one. There are 950,000 to 1,100,000 clones in the sample; 78% occur only once, and roughly 0.65% lies in the top ten. Sequencing used memory CD4+ T cells from PBMCs. Subset described: CD45RA-negative fraction. The receptor source for this set is a young man in good health. Some clones in this sample may be carry-over from other donors' samples.

This chain connects TRBV28 to TRBJ2-1, with 13 bases lining up with TRBD2. Germline CDR1 MDHEN, CDR2 SYDVKM. J gave up 7 bases and V 10 bases, and 25 bases lay outside the gene matches. There are 20 residues in the CDR3. As DNA, the CDR3 is TGTGCCACCAACGTACAGGCCCCGGGACTAGCGGGATCAATAGGGAATGAGCAGTTCTTC. Translating it yields CATNVQAPGLAGSIGNEQFF.

This clone was seen at least ten times. In DNA form, the CDR3 reads TGTGCCAGCAGCTTAACTCTCAGGACGGAGCAGTTCTTC. Its translation: CASSLTLRTEQFF. This chain connects TRBV7-3 to TRBJ2-1; D gene unclear. Trimming cost V 0 bases and J 10 bases, with 10 bases left between them. Germline V gene sequence: CDR1 SGHTA, CDR2 FQGTGA. The CDR3 is 13 amino acids.

A few counts support this clone. The chain recombines TRBV7-2 with TRBJ2-1; D possibly corresponds to TRBD1 (5 bases). This CDR3 has 12 residues. Germline CDR1 reads SGHTA; CDR2 reads FQGNSA. Trimming pared 10 bases from V and 4 bases from J, leaving 11 bases between. In DNA form, the CDR3 reads TGTGCCATAGAACAGGCATACAATGAGCAGTTCTTC. As protein: CAIEQAYNEQFF.

The chain carries TRBV5-4 and TRBJ1-1, with D possibly matching TRBD1 (5 bases). CDR3 length: 14 residues. The V gene's germline CDR1 is SGHNT and CDR2 YYREEE (reference sequence). Between the trimmed V and J ends, which lost 2 bases and 6 bases, there was a span of 14 bases. In DNA, the CDR3 is TGTGCCAGCAGCTTCGATACAGGCGGATCTGAAGCTTTCTTT. As protein: CASSFDTGGSEAFF.

This chain connects TRBV4-1 to TRBJ1-1; 12 bases map to TRBD1. Germline CDR1 reads MGHRA; CDR2 reads YSYEKL. The CDR3 is made up of 15 amino acids. After removal of 2 bases from V and 4 bases from J, the junction contained 2 bases not matched to a gene. CDR3 DNA sequence: TGCGCCAGCAGCCAATTGGGACAGGGGGCCACTGAAGCTTTCTTT. As protein: CASSQLGQGATEAFF.

This chain uses TRBV27 with TRBJ2-2; the D is unclear. The V end was cut by 3 bases, the J end by 4 bases, with 6 bases between. CDR1 and CDR2 from the germline V gene are MNHEY and SMNVEV (reference sequence). This CDR3 has 13 residues. The CDR3 nucleotides read TGTGCCAGCAGTTTTTCGGGCACCGGGGAGCTGTTTTTT. As protein: CASSFSGTGELFF.

The V gene is TRBV2, the J gene TRBJ2-5, with D maybe TRBD2 (6 bases). Trimming shortened V by 2 bases and J by 5 bases, and 24 bases separated the two germline ends. This CDR3 contains 18 residues. Germline lookup yields CDR1 SNHLY and CDR2 FYNNEI. This CDR3 reads CASSESLSGGMRRETQYF. The CDR3 region has the DNA TGTGCCAGCAGTGAATCTCTGAGTGGGGGGATGCGAAGGGAGACCCAGTACTTC.

V is TRBV28 and J is TRBJ2-7; D is unresolved. Trimming stripped 3 bases from V and 0 bases from J, with 9 bases between. The CDR3 is 14 residues long. CDR1 is MDHEN, CDR2 SYDVKM, per germline. In nucleotides, the CDR3 is TGTGCCAGCAGTTTTGGGCAGGTCTCCTACGAGCAGTACTTC. As protein: CASSFGQVSYEQYF. The full variable domain, rest sourced from reference TRBV28 and TRBJ2-7, is DVKVTQSSRYLVKRTGEKVFLECVQDMDHENMFWYRQDPGLGLRLIYFSYDVKMKEKGDIPEGYSVSREKKERFSLILESASTNQTSMYLCASSFGQVSYEQYFGPGTRLTVT.

This chain links TRBV27 with TRBJ2-5; 9 bases are a match to TRBD1. The V segment lost 5 bases and the J segment 4 bases; nucleotides outside the gene matches: 5. The length of the CDR3 is 14 residues. The germline V gene encodes CDR1 MNHEY and CDR2 SMNVEV (reference sequence). Here the CDR3 reads CASSTGTGPETQYF. In DNA, the CDR3 is TGTGCCAGCAGTACTGGGACAGGGCCAGAGACCCAGTACTTC.

This chain links TRBV7-9 with TRBJ1-4; 7 nucleotides line up with TRBD1. Looked up from germline, CDR1 is SEHNR and CDR2 is FQNEAQ (reference sequence). The CDR3 totals 14 residues. Trimming took 5 bases from V and 6 from J; bases not matched to a gene: 6. In DNA form, the CDR3 reads TGTGCCAGCAGCCATGACAGGGCCCATGAAAAACTGTTTTTT. It is translated as CASSHDRAHEKLFF.

J is TRBJ2-3 and V is TRBV9, with D perhaps TRBD2 (7 bases). Germline CDR1 is SGDLS and CDR2 is YYNGEE. This CDR3 contains 16 residues. V lost 2 bases and J lost 0, with 13 bases in between. The CDR3 sequence: CASSVERDTSTDTQYF. The CDR3, as DNA: TGTGCCAGCAGCGTGGAGCGGGACACTAGCACAGATACGCAGTATTTT.

The J gene is TRBJ2-5, the V gene TRBV11-1; D is possibly TRBD1 (5 bases). Germline V CDR1 and CDR2: SGHAT, FQDESV (reference sequence). Trimming took off 8 bases at V and 5 bases at J, with 12 bases between the two ends. This CDR3 is 12 amino acids long. Here the CDR3 reads CASGQLRETQYF. The CDR3 DNA reads as TGTGCCAGCGGACAACTGAGGGAGACCCAGTACTTC. The complete variable domain, with remaining parts taken from reference TRBV11-1 and TRBJ2-5, reads EAEVAQSPRYKITEKSQAVAFWCDPISGHATLYWYRQILGQGPELLVQFQDESVVDDSQLPKDRFSAERLKGVDSTLKIQPAELGDSAMYLCASGQLRETQYFGPGTRLLVL.

This sequence joins TRBV27 and TRBJ2-7; perhaps TRBD2 as D (5 bases). This CDR3 is 12 amino acids long. Germline V lookup: CDR1 MNHEY, CDR2 SMNVEV (reference sequence). The V end was cut by 7 bases, the J end by 8 bases, with 15 bases between. For the CDR3, the DNA is TGTGCCAGCAACACTAGTACCGTCCAGCAGTACTTC. Translated, it gives CASNTSTVQQYF.

V and J are TRBV6-6 and TRBJ2-5; D is undetermined. The germline V gene has CDR1 MNHNY and CDR2 SVGAGI (reference sequence). V was pared by 0 bases and J by 5 bases, with 7 bases between. The length of the CDR3 is 13 residues. CDR3 sequence: CASSYSVWETQYF. CDR3 bases: TGTGCCAGCAGTTACTCTGTTTGGGAGACCCAGTACTTC.

This clone has just a few counts. The chain employs TRBV28 and TRBJ1-1; no clear D. Trimming cost V 3 bases and J 9 bases, with 8 bases left between them. This CDR3 spans 11 amino acids. The V gene's germline CDR1 is MDHEN and CDR2 SYDVKM. The CDR3 loop reads CASSFSKKAFF. In nucleotides, the CDR3 is TGTGCCAGCAGTTTTTCGAAGAAAGCTTTCTTT.

The V and J genes are TRBV7-3 and TRBJ1-1, with a tentative D call TRBD1 (5 bases). This CDR3 region has 15 residues. V lost 4 bases and J lost 4, with 16 bases in between. Germline CDR1 and CDR2: SGHTA and FQGTGA. The CDR3 DNA reads TGTGCCAGCAGCTCGAGGCCCGGGGGGTTCACTGAAGCTTTCTTT. This encodes CASSSRPGGFTEAFF.

V usage is TRBV10-3 and J usage is TRBJ1-1, with a tentative D call TRBD1 (6 bases). Trimming pared 0 bases from V and 8 bases from J, leaving 13 bases between. This CDR3 spans 14 amino acids. CDR1 is ENHRY and CDR2 is SYGVKD in the germline V gene. The CDR3 coding sequence is TGTGCCATCAGTGAGTCGACGGGGGCGAGGGAAGCTTTCTTT. Translated, it gives CAISESTGAREAFF.

This clone occurred once. This chain joins TRBV28 and TRBJ1-2; the D is unclear. Trimming removed 0 bases from V and 0 bases from J, with 8 bases in between. This CDR3 has 15 amino acids. Germline V CDR1 and CDR2: MDHEN, SYDVKM. The CDR3 bases are TGTGCCAGCAGTTTATGGCACGGCACTAACTATGGCTACACCTTC. Residues: CASSLWHGTNYGYTF.

With regard to this clone: Just one base apart from a much larger clone, this may be a read error. Other DNA sequences in the sample encode the same CDR3. The chain employs TRBV29-1 and TRBJ2-5; 7 nucleotides agree with TRBD2. Germline values: CDR1 SQVTM, CDR2 ANQGSEA. CDR3 size: 11 residues. With 6 bases clipped from V and 7 bases from J, the junction kept 5 bases outside the gene matches. CDR3 amino acids: CSVRAGRTQYF. As DNA, the CDR3 is TGCAGCGTCCGAGCGGGAAGGACCCAGTACTTC.

Note on this clone: Other DNA variants within this sample encode the same CDR3. The genes are TRBV18 and TRBJ1-1; unclear D gene. Per germline, CDR1 KGHSH and CDR2 LQKENI. This CDR3 contains 13 residues. Trimming left V 1 base short and J 3 bases short, with 6 bases between. This CDR3 is CASSPRLDTEAFF. Here the CDR3 DNA reads TGTGCCAGCTCACCACGTCTGGACACTGAAGCTTTCTTT.

V gene TRBV7-9 combines with J gene TRBJ2-7; no firm D call. Trimming removed 3 bases at V and 2 bases at J, with 5 bases between. The length of the CDR3 is 12 residues. From germline, CDR1 is SEHNR and CDR2 FQNEAQ (reference sequence). CDR3 loop: CASSFLPYEQYF. The CDR3 DNA reads as TGTGCCAGCAGCTTCTTACCCTACGAGCAGTACTTC.